This T cell receptor (beta chain) was obtained from a study of T-cell reconstitution after alpha-beta-depleted transplantation in children. It was with unique molecular identifiers that the TCRbeta library was prepared. One entry per CDR3 protein, called by TCRdb with MiXCR from the PCR reads. The sample lists approximately 270,000 distinct CDR3 sequences; 9.5% to 10% were seen once. Unmatched junction bases numbered 10, after V lost 0 bases and J lost 2 bases. This CDR3 comprises 20 residues. Germline V gene sequence: CDR1 ENHRY, CDR2 SYGVKD. The sequence was collected from a human donor who donated a stem cell graft to a child with SCID. The chain recombines TRBV10-3 with TRBJ2-6; 10 bases line up with TRBD1. Sequenced here: PBMCs from the stem cell graft donor, sampled from the stem cell graft. The CDR3 bases are TGTGCCATCAGTGAGTCTCATCCGGGACAGGGGAACGCTGGGGCCAACGTCCTGACTTTC. Its translation: CAISESHPGQGNAGANVLTF.